The next 11 T cell receptor beta chains were all read from a single sample in a study of blood T cell repertoires in COVID-19. TCRdb keeps only in-frame clones here, not all; method: immunoSEQ multiplex PCR. The sample shows hundreds of thousands of clones, 88% of them seen only once. The sequenced material came from PBMCs or T cells enriched from blood (not recorded which). The origin of the receptors is a woman aged 25 to 39 who had recovered from COVID-19.

The chain joins TRBV18 to TRBJ1-1, with 11 bases matching TRBD1. With V trimmed by 2 bases and J by 6 bases, 8 bases remained unmatched. The germline CDR1 and CDR2 sequences are KGHSH and LQKENI. The CDR3 has 16 amino acids. The CDR3 spells CASSPGQGARYAEAFF. CDR3 coding DNA: TGTGCCAGCTCACCAGGACAGGGGGCTCGATACGCTGAAGCTTTCTTT.

This clone was observed a handful of times. CDR3 nucleotides: TGTGCCAGCAGCTTGATCCAGCGGACGAATTACAATGAGCAGTTCTTC. Translation gives CASSLIQRTNYNEQFF. The chain recombines TRBV5-4 with TRBJ2-1; D is perhaps TRBD2 (5 bases). Germline V gene lookup returns CDR1 SGHNT and CDR2 YYREEE (reference sequence). V was trimmed by 1 base and J by 4 bases, leaving 15 bases between them. This CDR3 has 16 amino acids.

This clone appeared a single time. The chain is built from TRBV10-1 and TRBJ2-7, with unresolved D. The V and J ends lost 3 bases and 3 bases respectively, with 18 bases between them. CDR1 WNHNN and CDR2 SYGVQD come from the germline V gene (reference sequence). The CDR3 sequence is 16 residues long. The CDR3 sequence is CASSDNRHPGDYEQYF. For the CDR3, the DNA is TGCGCCAGCAGTGATAATCGGCATCCTGGAGACTACGAGCAGTACTTC.

The J gene is TRBJ1-5, the V gene TRBV7-2, with D tentatively TRBD1 (6 bases). Per the germline V gene, CDR1 is SGHTA and CDR2 is FQGNSA. The length of the CDR3 is 16 residues. Trimming took 1 base from V and 6 from J, leaving 16 bases between them. The CDR3 DNA reads TGTGCCAGCAGCTTAGAATCCCCAGGGGCGGGTCAGCCCCAGCATTTT. It codes for CASSLESPGAGQPQHF.

Details on this clone: Germline and junction disagree at one end, which may indicate a read error. This rearrangement joins TRBV20-1 to TRBJ2-7; 9 bases fit TRBD1. This CDR3 is built from 11 residues. The germline V gene encodes CDR1 DFQATT and CDR2 SNEGSKA (reference sequence). The CDR3 DNA is TGCAGTGCTAGAGCCGGGACAGGGTCGAACTTC. Translating it yields CSARAGTGSNF.

A single count supports this clone. The rearrangement uses TRBV7-2 and TRBJ1-1, with D possibly being TRBD1 (5 bases). Trimming cost V 6 bases and J 3 bases, with 14 bases left between them. CDR1 and CDR2 from the germline V gene are SGHTA and FQGNSA. There are 14 residues in the CDR3. The CDR3 DNA reads TGTGCCAGCAGACGTCGGGGGGAAGACACTGAAGCTTTCTTT. This encodes CASRRRGEDTEAFF.

V usage is TRBV7-2 and J usage is TRBJ1-2, with a tentative D call TRBD1 (6 bases). V lost 0 bases and J lost 0, with 17 bases in between. The V gene's germline CDR1 is SGHTA and CDR2 FQGNSA. The CDR3 sequence is 18 residues long. For the CDR3, the DNA is TGTGCCAGCAGCTTAGCGCCCAGGGGACCCTTAGCTAACTATGGCTACACCTTC. Amino acid sequence: CASSLAPRGPLANYGYTF.

CDR3 in DNA: TGTGCCACTCAGACCACAGGGGGCGCGGGCGCAGATACGCAGTATTTT. This translates into CATQTTGGAGADTQYF. The V call is TRBV5-4, the J call TRBJ2-3; 9 bases are a match to TRBD1. The CDR3 contains 16 residues. The germline CDR1 and CDR2 sequences are SGHNT and YYREEE (reference sequence). The ends lost 9 bases at V and 4 bases at J; junction bases unmatched: 15.

V is TRBV27 and J is TRBJ2-3; TRBD2 matches at 11 bases. The germline V gene encodes CDR1 MNHEY and CDR2 SMNVEV (reference sequence). The CDR3 runs to 16 residues. The V gene end was trimmed by 4 bases and the J gene end by 4 bases; junction bases not matched to a gene: 7. The CDR3 DNA reads TGTGCCAGCAGTTCCCATAGCGGGAGGGCCCCAGATACGCAGTATTTT. Translation gives CASSSHSGRAPDTQYF.

The V gene is TRBV5-1, the J gene TRBJ1-2; D is possibly TRBD1 (5 bases). Trimming took 5 bases from V and 4 from J, leaving 9 bases between them. This CDR3 has 12 residues. Germline assignment: CDR1 SGHRS and CDR2 YFSETQ. The CDR3, as DNA: TGCGCCAGCAGTGGGGCGCTCTATGGCTACACCTTC. It translates to CASSGALYGYTF. Supplemented by reference TRBV5-1 and TRBJ1-2, the full variable domain reads KAGVTQTPRYLIKTRGQQVTLSCSPISGHRSVSWYQQTPGQGLQFLFEYFSETQRNKGNFPGRFSGRQFSNSRSEMNVSTLELGDSALYLCASSGALYGYTFGSGTRLTVV.

In DNA, the CDR3 is TGTGCCAGCACCGACAGGGTAAAATCGGAAAATGGCTACACCTTC. Translated: CASTDRVKSENGYTF. The chain uses TRBV27 and TRBJ1-2; the match to TRBD1 covers 7 bases. Germline values: CDR1 MNHEY, CDR2 SMNVEV (reference sequence). The V and J ends lost 7 bases and 6 bases, in that order; junction bases with no gene match: 14. This CDR3 comprises 15 residues.